This T cell receptor beta chain was recorded in a study of neurological immune-mediated disorders (dated by TCRdb to the late 2010s). The study in broad terms: Among the roughly 34 multiple sclerosis patients, relapsing-remitting MS accounted for approximately 31 and secondary progressive MS accounted for 3. Peripheral blood TCR-beta repertoires from HTLV-I-associated myelopathy (HAM/TSP) patients, multiple sclerosis patients and healthy controls were compared by UMI-based sequencing. Alongside PBMC samples, the set of more than 80 TCR-beta libraries contained longitudinal samples, technical triplicates, and paired CD4+ and CD8+ T-cell subsets that had been sorted. The cohort comprised roughly 69 subjects: around 15 HAM/TSP patients, 35 or so multiple sclerosis patients and around 20 healthy controls.

cDNA was synthesized by template-switch 5'RACE using a primer with a 10-nucleotide random unique molecular identifier that tagged each TCR transcript. Each sequencing run produced over 190 million TCR-beta sequences covering 15-18 subjects. The RNeasy kit was used to extract total RNA. Using the KAPA Real-time Library Amplification kit, TCR-beta VDJ regions were amplified with primers for the TCR constant region and the 5'RACE anchor. Sample indexes and Illumina adaptors were added in a first PCR, after which library yield was increased in a second PCR. After Ampure bead purification, the roughly 650 bp TCR product was size-selected on a 2% E-gel SizeSelection system. Library quality was checked on a Bioanalyzer, concentration was measured with Qubit, and libraries were quantified with the Kapa Library Quantification kit before pooling. Paired-end 2 x 150 bp sequencing of the libraries was performed on an Illumina HiSeq 2500. To increase sequence diversity, 25-30% phiX was spiked into each library pool. The study's processing was this. Quality-filtered reads were processed with the UMI-based MiGEC pipeline, and over 90% of raw TCR sequences were removed by the MiGEC pipeline during error correction. VDJ genes were aligned to IMGT germline references, and each clonotype was defined by a unique CDR3 amino acid sequence together with V-J genes. Clonal expansion, Shannon diversity and CDR3 relatedness (CalcPairwiseDistances, ClusterSamples) were evaluated with VDJtools, and phylogenetic trees were built with CLCbio workbench. Expanded clones were defined as having at least 8 unique UMIs, based on coefficient-of-variation modelling across technical triplicates. TCRdb ran its own pipeline on the public reads, namely fastp trimming at Q25 and MiXCR clone calling, and kept in-frame beta chains. When rows share a CDR3 protein, they turn into one entry using the most common DNA and genes. Clone size and V and J calls follow TCRdb, not the original study. The sample records about 70,000 distinct CDR3 sequences, roughly 4.8% of which are singletons. Of the sample, about 2.2% is held by the ten largest clones.

Of note for this clonotype: The specificity of this receptor is unknown. Base qualities are not recorded, but no much larger clone differs from it by a single base.

The investigation overall reported the following: TCR clonal expansion was highest in HAM/TSP patients and lowest in MS patients, with MS patients falling below even healthy controls. Expanded clones from different subjects shared no identical CDR3 amino acid sequences, which suggests that TCR-beta repertoires were private in all groups. The MS cluster showed no association with clinical or MRI features, and the authors stated that larger cohorts are needed. Phylogenetic analysis grouped repertoires from 18 of 34 MS patients into a cluster of related CDR3 sequences, suggesting a possible repertoire-level signature.

Reading the germline V gene gives CDR1 WSHSY and CDR2 SAAADI. The CDR3 holds 13 amino acids from the cysteine to the phenylalanine. Only CDR3 DNA is held: 39 bases, read in frame from base 1. At the junction V is shortened by 6 bases and J by 4 bases, with 12 bases in between. Libraries from unsorted PBMCs were made from 2 million PBMCs kept in RNAlater at -80 degrees C until RNA extraction. Multiple sclerosis patients were enrolled in a US clinical protocol evaluating disease progression by magnetic resonance imaging. Peripheral blood was subjected to Ficoll-Hypaque density gradient centrifugation to isolate PBMCs, which were then cryopreserved in liquid nitrogen.

The chain is made from TRBV10-2 and TRBJ1-1; D gene: possibly TRBD1, on 5 matching bases. The sequence came from an older woman with multiple sclerosis. Sequences were obtained from PBMCs. Here is the DNA: TGCGCCAGCAGAGCGGGGGGTGGCACTGAAGCTTTCTTT. Its translation reads: CASRAGGGTEAFF.